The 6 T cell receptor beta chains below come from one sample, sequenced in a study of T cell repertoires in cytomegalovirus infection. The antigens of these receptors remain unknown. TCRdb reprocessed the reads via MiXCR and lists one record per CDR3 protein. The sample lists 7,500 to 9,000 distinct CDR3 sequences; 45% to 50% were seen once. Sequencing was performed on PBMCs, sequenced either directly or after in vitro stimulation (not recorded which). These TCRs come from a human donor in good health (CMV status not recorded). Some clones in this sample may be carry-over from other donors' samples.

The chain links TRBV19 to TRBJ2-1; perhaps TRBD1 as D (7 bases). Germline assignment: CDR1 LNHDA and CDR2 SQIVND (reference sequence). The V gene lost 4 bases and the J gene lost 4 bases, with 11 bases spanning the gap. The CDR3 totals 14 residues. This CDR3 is CASSRAGGYNEQFF. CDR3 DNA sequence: TGTGCCAGTAGTAGGGCAGGGGGGTACAATGAGCAGTTCTTC.

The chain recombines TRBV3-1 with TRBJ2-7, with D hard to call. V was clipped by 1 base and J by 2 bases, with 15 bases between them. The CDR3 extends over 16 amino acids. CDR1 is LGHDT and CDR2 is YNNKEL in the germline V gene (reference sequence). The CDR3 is CASSQGSSIPPYEQYF. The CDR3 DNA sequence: TGTGCCAGCAGCCAAGGAAGCTCCATCCCACCCTACGAGCAGTACTTC.

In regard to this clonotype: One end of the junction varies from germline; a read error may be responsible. CDR3 nucleotides: TGTTCCAGCAGCCAAGATACCTCTAGCGGGGGAAACAATGAGCAGTTATTC. It specifies CSSSQDTSSGGNNEQLF. The chain couples TRBV4-2 to TRBJ2-1; 10 nucleotides align to TRBD2. The CDR3 spans 17 residues. Germline V gene data show CDR1 as LGHNA and CDR2 as YNFKEQ.

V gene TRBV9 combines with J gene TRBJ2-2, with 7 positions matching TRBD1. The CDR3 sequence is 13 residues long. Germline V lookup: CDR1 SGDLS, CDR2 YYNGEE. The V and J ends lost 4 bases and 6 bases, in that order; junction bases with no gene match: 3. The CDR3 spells CASSPTGAGELFF. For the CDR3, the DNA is TGTGCCAGCAGCCCTACAGGGGCCGGGGAGCTGTTTTTT.

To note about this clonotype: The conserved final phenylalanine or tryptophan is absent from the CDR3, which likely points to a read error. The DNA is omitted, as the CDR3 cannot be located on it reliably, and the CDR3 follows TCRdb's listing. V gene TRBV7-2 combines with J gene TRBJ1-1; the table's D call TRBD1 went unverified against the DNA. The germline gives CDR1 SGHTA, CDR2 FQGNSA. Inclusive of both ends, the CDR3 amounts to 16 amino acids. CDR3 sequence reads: CASSFDSRGWNTEDFL.

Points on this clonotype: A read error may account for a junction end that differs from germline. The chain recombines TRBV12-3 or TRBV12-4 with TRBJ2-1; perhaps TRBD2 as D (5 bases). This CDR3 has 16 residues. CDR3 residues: CACSLAHYVRANEQFF. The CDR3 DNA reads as TGTGCCTGCAGTTTAGCCCATTACGTGAGGGCCAATGAGCAGTTCTTC.